Listed below are T cell receptor beta chains from one sample, sequenced in a study of cytomegalovirus exposure and HLA in healthy donors. Generated by immunoSEQ multiplex PCR, the TCRdb table keeps only in-frame clones and is missing some. The data show 250,000 to 300,000 clones, 92% seen once. Sequences were obtained from PBMCs. The source is a girl aged 2 to 9 in good health and CMV-seronegative. The CDR3 runs from the conserved cysteine through the conserved F or W. D genes are given only for firm matches. Some rows mark clone size as missing; the rest say once, few, many or name a class of expanded clone.

V gene: TRBV7-9; D gene: TRBD1; clone size: .; J gene: TRBJ1-1; CDR3 DNA: TGTTCCAGCAGTTTTCAGGGGGTGAACACTGAAGCTTTCTTT; CDR3 protein: CSSSFQGVNTEAFF
V gene: TRBV5-1; D gene: TRBD1; clone size: .; J gene: TRBJ1-1; CDR3 DNA: TGCGCCAGCAGCGAATGGACAGGGGAATTGAACACTGAAGCTTTCTTT; CDR3 protein: CASSEWTGELNTEAFF
V gene: TRBV11-2; D gene: TRBD2; clone size: .; J gene: TRBJ2-5; CDR3 DNA: TGTGCCAGCAGCTTTGGTAGCGGGAACCAAGAGACCCAGTACTTC; CDR3 protein: CASSFGSGNQETQYF
V gene: TRBV18; D gene: .; clone size: .; J gene: TRBJ2-3; CDR3 DNA: TGTGCCAGCTCACCACCCTACTTAGCGGTTGGCACAGATACGCAGTATTTT; CDR3 protein: CASSPPYLAVGTDTQYF
V gene: TRBV9; D gene: TRBD2; clone size: once; J gene: TRBJ2-1; CDR3 DNA: TGTGCCAGCGACCAACGGGCGGGAGGGGGATACAATGAGCAGTTCTTC; CDR3 protein: CASDQRAGGGYNEQFF
V gene: TRBV5-1; D gene: .; clone size: once; J gene: TRBJ1-2; CDR3 DNA: TGCGCCAGCAGGGTGGAGGGGGACCCCTCGGGAGGCGGCTACACCTTC; CDR3 protein: CASRVEGDPSGGGYTF
V gene: TRBV11-1; D gene: TRBD1; clone size: .; J gene: TRBJ1-2; CDR3 DNA: TGTGCCAGCAGCCTGTGGACAGGGCCTGGCTACACCTTC; CDR3 protein: CASSLWTGPGYTF
V gene: TRBV29-1; D gene: TRBD2; clone size: .; J gene: TRBJ2-7; CDR3 DNA: TGCAGCGTCACCGGGACTAGCAGGGAGCAGTACTTC; CDR3 protein: CSVTGTSREQYF
V gene: TRBV7-9; D gene: .; clone size: .; J gene: TRBJ2-1; CDR3 DNA: TGTGCCAGCAGCTTACCCTACTCCTACAATGAGCAGTTCTTC; CDR3 protein: CASSLPYSYNEQFF
V gene: TRBV10-3; D gene: .; clone size: .; J gene: TRBJ2-2; CDR3 DNA: TGTGCCATCAGTGAGCCCCGGGGTCTGGCCGGGGAGCTGTTTTTT; CDR3 protein: CAISEPRGLAGELFF
V gene: TRBV27; D gene: TRBD1; clone size: .; J gene: TRBJ2-2; CDR3 DNA: TGTGCCAGCAGCTCCGGGACAGGGTCCGGGGAGCTGTTTTTT; CDR3 protein: CASSSGTGSGELFF
V gene: TRBV6-5; D gene: TRBD2; clone size: .; J gene: TRBJ2-7; CDR3 DNA: TGTGCCACTCGGGAGGGGCTTTACGAGCAGTACTTC; CDR3 protein: CATREGLYEQYF
V gene: TRBV29-1; D gene: TRBD1; clone size: .; J gene: TRBJ2-7; CDR3 DNA: TGCAGCGTTGCCGGGACAGCCTTAACCTACGAGCAGTACTTC; CDR3 protein: CSVAGTALTYEQYF
V gene: TRBV9; D gene: .; clone size: .; J gene: TRBJ2-7; CDR3 DNA: TGTGCCAGCAGCGTAGAACCGGGTCTCTCCTACGAGCAGTACTTC; CDR3 protein: CASSVEPGLSYEQYF
V gene: TRBV7-2; D gene: .; clone size: .; J gene: TRBJ2-4; CDR3 DNA: TGTGCCAGCAGCTTAGGTCCCCAAGGGGTCAAAAACATTCAGTACTTC; CDR3 protein: CASSLGPQGVKNIQYF
V gene: TRBV9; D gene: TRBD1; clone size: .; J gene: TRBJ1-3; CDR3 DNA: TGTGCCAGCAGCGTACAGGGGGCTCAGGGAAACACCATATATTTT; CDR3 protein: CASSVQGAQGNTIYF